Below, 20 T cell receptor beta chains from the same sample are listed, as sequenced in a study of Ad26.COV2.S vaccination and SARS-CoV-2 variants. Treatment specified: about 20 received Ad26.COV2.S at low or high dose, single or two shots; 5 received placebo; per-sample allocation not given. Collection of samples fell on day 63 after the first vaccine or placebo injection. Sequenced by immunoSEQ multiplex PCR; TCRdb stores in-frame clones only, minus some. The sample has fewer than 500,000 clones, 75% to 90% seen once. The sample was peripheral blood, taken in a trial of Ad26.COV2.S vaccine versus placebo. The source of these receptors is a person aged 18-65 years who received the Ad26.COV2.S COVID-19 vaccine or a placebo.

J is TRBJ2-4 and V is TRBV20-1, with 10 bases matching TRBD2. Germline V CDR1 and CDR2: DFQATT, SNEGSKA (reference sequence). This CDR3 is built from 11 residues. V lost 6 bases and J lost 14; bases outside the gene matches: 7. CDR3 sequence (DNA): TGCAGTGCCCCTCGAGCGGGGGGGGAGTACTTC. Amino acid sequence: CSAPRAGGEYF.

This clone came up a few times. The V and J genes are TRBV25-1 and TRBJ1-3; D uncertain. Trimming shortened V by 4 bases and J by 1 base, and 11 bases separated the two germline ends. CDR1 and CDR2 (germline): MGHDK, SYGVNS. This CDR3 has 15 amino acids. The DNA for the CDR3 is TGTGCCAGCAGTGGCCGGACGGTTTCTGGAAACACCATATATTTT. This translates into CASSGRTVSGNTIYF.

This chain uses TRBV4-1 with TRBJ2-5, with D possibly being TRBD1 or TRBD2 (5 bases each). There are 13 residues in the CDR3. The germline V gene encodes CDR1 MGHRA and CDR2 YSYEKL. The V and J ends lost 4 bases and 0 bases respectively, with 6 bases between them. The CDR3 bases are TGCGCCAGCAGCCGGGGACACCAAGAGACCCAGTACTTC. Its translation: CASSRGHQETQYF.

The rearrangement joins TRBV28 to TRBJ2-3, with 9 bases matching TRBD2. The germline gives CDR1 MDHEN, CDR2 SYDVKM. CDR3 size: 15 residues. V trimming: 3 bases; J trimming: 2 bases; junction bases outside the gene matches: 3. The DNA of the CDR3 is TGTGCCAGCAGTTTTGCGGGGGGGATCACAGATACGCAGTATTTT. Its protein is CASSFAGGITDTQYF.

V and J are TRBV7-2 and TRBJ2-3; no clear D gene. The CDR3 covers 14 residues. Germline values: CDR1 SGHTA, CDR2 FQGNSA. V lost 7 bases, J lost 0 bases, and 11 bases lay in between. The CDR3 here is CASTLTYSTDTQYF. As DNA, the CDR3 is TGTGCCAGCACCCTGACTTATAGCACAGATACGCAGTATTTT.

In this sample, this clone turned up once. The chain employs TRBV9 and TRBJ2-1; TRBD2 aligns across 14 bases. CDR3 size: 16 residues. The junction had 7 bases not matched to a gene; V was cut back by 4 bases and J by 7 bases. Germline CDR1 SGDLS, CDR2 YYNGEE. Written as DNA, the CDR3 is TGTGCCAGCAGCCAGACTAGCGGGAGGGCTGGGAATGAGCAGTTCTTC. Translation gives CASSQTSGRAGNEQFF.

The chain joins TRBV28 to TRBJ1-5, with TRBD1 as a possible D gene (5 bases). Trimming stripped 5 bases from V and 6 bases from J, with 11 bases between. Germline CDR1 MDHEN, CDR2 SYDVKM. The CDR3 sequence is 13 residues long. CDR3 DNA sequence: TGTGCCAGCAGTCCACTGACAGTTCAGCCCCAGCATTTT. Translated: CASSPLTVQPQHF.

In its sample, this clone was seen once. One end of the junction fails to match germline, which may point to a read error. The chain uses TRBV2 and TRBJ2-7; weak D call: TRBD1 (6 bases). This CDR3 contains 12 residues. Germline assignment: CDR1 SNHLY and CDR2 FYNNEI. CDR3 DNA sequence: TGTGCCAGCAGGGGAGCAGGGCCCCAGGGGAGCTTC. Amino acid sequence: CASRGAGPQGSF.

The chain carries TRBV14 and TRBJ2-1; TRBD2 agrees at 8 bases. The CDR3 consists of 15 residues. From germline, CDR1 is SGHDN and CDR2 FVKESK. Trimming cost V 1 base and J 7 bases; bases outside gene matches: 6. The CDR3 sequence: CASSQGTSRSNEQFF. The CDR3 region has the DNA TGTGCCAGCAGCCAAGGGACTAGCCGTAGTAATGAGCAGTTCTTC.

This chain joins TRBV9 and TRBJ1-6, with TRBD1 matching 7 bases. CDR1 is SGDLS, CDR2 YYNGEE, per germline. This CDR3 is 17 amino acids long. V lost 3 bases to trimming and J lost 4 bases; unmatched junction nucleotides: 10. The CDR3 loop reads CASSAQPWGQYNSPLHF. The CDR3 nucleotides read TGTGCCAGCAGCGCCCAGCCTTGGGGACAGTATAATTCACCCCTCCACTTT.

The chain couples TRBV6-2 or TRBV6-3 to TRBJ2-4; 15 nucleotides agree with TRBD2. Germline loops: CDR1 MNHEY, CDR2 SVGEGT. J lost 8 bases, V lost 4 bases, and 6 bases had no gene match. This CDR3 is built from 16 residues. The CDR3, as DNA: TGTGCCAGCAGTTTCGGACTAGCGGGAGGGCCCCACATTCAGTACTTC. Translation gives CASSFGLAGGPHIQYF.

The chain has TRBV6-1 and TRBJ1-2; D might be TRBD1 (5 bases). Between the trimmed V and J ends, which lost 0 bases and 8 bases, there was a span of 19 bases. The CDR3 has 16 amino acids. The germline gives CDR1 MNHNS, CDR2 SASEGT. The CDR3 protein is CASSEAQGIPSAGYTF. Here the CDR3 DNA reads TGTGCCAGCAGTGAAGCGCAGGGTATCCCTTCCGCGGGCTACACCTTC.

This chain links TRBV6-2 or TRBV6-3 with TRBJ1-3; the D is unclear. Trimming removed 6 bases from V and 8 bases from J, with 11 bases in between. The CDR3 sequence is 12 residues long. Germline-derived CDR1 and CDR2 are MNHEY and SVGEGT. The CDR3: CASRPSQDTIYF. The CDR3 bases are TGTGCCAGCAGGCCTTCCCAGGACACCATATATTTT.

V gene TRBV30 combines with J gene TRBJ1-1; no clear D gene. This CDR3 is 12 amino acids long. The germline V and J ends were trimmed by 0 bases and 4 bases, with 6 bases remaining between them. Germline V CDR1 and CDR2: GTSNPN, SVGIG (reference sequence). As DNA, the CDR3 is TGTGCCTGGAGTGTACGGGGCACTGAAGCTTTCTTT. It codes for CAWSVRGTEAFF.

The chain is built from TRBV29-1 and TRBJ2-7, with D uncertain. The CDR3 sequence is 13 residues long. CDR1 and CDR2 from the germline V gene are SQVTM and ANQGSEA. With 5 bases removed from V and 4 bases from J, the gap between germline ends came to 15 bases. The DNA of the CDR3 is TGCAGCGTTCTCGTACAAGCCGAATACGAGCAGTACTTC. Translation: CSVLVQAEYEQYF.

This chain connects TRBV29-1 to TRBJ2-1, with TRBD1 as a possible D gene (6 bases). Per germline, CDR1 SQVTM and CDR2 ANQGSEA. The CDR3 runs to 12 residues. Trimming removed 6 bases from V and 4 bases from J, with 10 bases in between. CDR3 residues: CSVGTFYNEQFF. In nucleotides, the CDR3 is TGCAGCGTCGGGACATTTTACAATGAGCAGTTCTTC.

The J gene is TRBJ2-2, the V gene TRBV27; either TRBD1 or TRBD2 may supply D (6 bases each). Germline-derived CDR1 and CDR2 are MNHEY and SMNVEV (reference sequence). This CDR3 contains 14 residues. V lost 8 bases to trimming and J lost 4 bases, with 14 bases between them. CDR3 DNA: TGTGCCAGCCGGGACCGGGGGCTCACCGGGGAGCTGTTTTTT. Encoded protein: CASRDRGLTGELFF.

The chain couples TRBV18 to TRBJ1-4; D gene unclear. Germline values: CDR1 KGHSH, CDR2 LQKENI. Between the trimmed V and J ends, which lost 2 bases and 2 bases, there was a span of 6 bases. This CDR3 region has 14 residues. CDR3 loop: CASSPMGTNEKLFF. As DNA, the CDR3 is TGTGCCAGCTCACCAATGGGGACTAATGAAAAACTGTTTTTT.

This chain connects TRBV2 to TRBJ1-1; D call uncertain. The CDR3 loop spans 13 amino acids. CDR1 and CDR2 (germline): SNHLY, FYNNEI. V was clipped by 2 bases and J by 0 bases, with 4 bases between them. The CDR3 region is CASSERMNTEAFF. The CDR3 DNA is TGTGCCAGCAGTGAAAGGATGAACACTGAAGCTTTCTTT.

The J gene is TRBJ2-1, the V gene TRBV7-2, with D possibly matching TRBD2 (5 bases). CDR1 SGHTA and CDR2 FQGNSA come from the germline V gene. The CDR3 covers 15 residues. Trimming left V 1 base short and J 4 bases short, with 11 bases between. The CDR3 DNA follows: TGTGCCAGCAGCTTAGAGGGCGGGCAATACAATGAGCAGTTCTTC. As protein: CASSLEGGQYNEQFF.